Each of the 18 T cell receptor beta chains below was sequenced from the same sample in a study of regulatory T cells in long-lasting Graves disease. Arm-PCR of CDR3 regions and iRepertoire HTBI primers were used to build TCR beta libraries. TCRdb re-called the multiplex PCR reads through MiXCR, storing one row per CDR3 protein. This repertoire shows 420,000 or so distinct CDR3 sequences, 16% found once; its top ten account for approximately 22%. Time point noted: newly diagnosed GD, antithyroid drugs for less than 3 months. Extracted PBMC RNA gave rise to the TCR library. A further study also used this sample, focusing on T cells in Graves' hyperthyroidism and ophthalmopathy.

The sample in question was peripheral blood mononuclear cells (PBMCs), obtained at new diagnosis, from a patient treated with antithyroid drugs. The origin of the receptors is a woman under 30 with Graves disease.

Note on this clonotype: A much larger clone lies a single base off, so this may be a read error. The rearrangement joins TRBV6-5 to TRBJ1-1, with TRBD1 matching over 7 bases. The CDR3 is made up of 14 amino acids. Per the germline V gene, CDR1 is MNHEY and CDR2 is SVGAGI. The CDR3 sequence: CASSSLTGNTEALF. CDR3 DNA sequence: TGTGCCAGCAGTTCGTTGACAGGGAATACTGAAGCTCTCTTT.

This clonotype has ten or more counts. The chain recombines TRBV7-2 with TRBJ1-6; TRBD1 matches at 9 bases. J lost 10 bases, V lost 0 bases, and 16 bases had no gene match. The CDR3 has 19 residues. CDR1 SGHTA and CDR2 FQGNSA come from the germline V gene. The CDR3 is CASSLAGPLSRDRVSPLHF. The CDR3 coding sequence is TGTGCCAGCAGCTTAGCTGGGCCCCTCTCCCGGGACAGGGTGTCACCCCTCCACTTT.

V is TRBV9 and J is TRBJ2-7; the D gene is possibly TRBD2 (5 bases). The V gene's germline CDR1 is SGDLS and CDR2 YYNGEE. The CDR3 sequence is 14 residues long. V lost 3 bases to trimming and J lost 0 bases, with 10 bases between them. CDR3 in DNA: TGTGCCAGCAGCGAGGAAGGGAGCTCCTACGAGCAGTACTTC. Translated: CASSEEGSSYEQYF. Filled out from reference TRBV9 and TRBJ2-7, the complete variable domain reads DSGVTQTPKHLITATGQRVTLRCSPRSGDLSVYWYQQSLDQGLQFLIQYYNGEERAKGNILERFSAQQFPDLHSELNLSSLELGDSALYFCASSEEGSSYEQYFGPGTRLTVT.

With regard to this clonotype: This may be a read error: a much more frequent sequence differs by one nucleotide. The chain links TRBV28 to TRBJ2-7; D possibly corresponds to TRBD2 (5 bases). CDR1 and CDR2 from the germline V gene are MDHEN and SYDVKM. Trimming removed 11 bases from V and 2 bases from J, with 19 bases in between. The CDR3 totals 14 residues. DNA of the CDR3: TGTGCCTTAACTGAGAAACTAGGAACCTACGAGCAGTACTTC. This sequence encodes CALTEKLGTYEQYF.

The table lists this clonotype with many counts. The genes are TRBV28 and TRBJ1-5; TRBD1 aligns across 7 bases. The CDR3 contains 15 residues. Germline CDR1 MDHEN, CDR2 SYDVKM. Trimming took 7 bases from V and 0 from J; bases not matched to a gene: 6. The CDR3 DNA reads as TGTGCCAGCACCCAGGGGGGGTTTAGCAATCAGCCCCAGCATTTT. Protein: CASTQGGFSNQPQHF.

This clonotype was seen at least ten times. Written as DNA, the CDR3 is TGTGCCAGCAGGTCCCCCCCCTCAAGCGGGAGGACAGATACGCAGTATTTT. Protein sequence: CASRSPPSSGRTDTQYF. The rearrangement joins TRBV7-8 to TRBJ2-3; 9 bases are a match to TRBD2. Germline CDR1 and CDR2: SGHVS and FQNEAQ. The V and J ends lost 6 bases and 3 bases, in that order; junction bases with no gene match: 13. This CDR3 is 17 amino acids long.

This clonotype came up many times. V usage is TRBV5-4 and J usage is TRBJ2-1; 11 nucleotides line up with TRBD2. The germline V gene has CDR1 SGHNT and CDR2 YYREEE (reference sequence). V dropped 4 bases and J dropped 7; count of bases not matched to a gene: 7. This CDR3 region has 15 residues. The CDR3 loop is CASSRIAGGYNEQFF. CDR3 coding DNA: TGTGCCAGCAGCCGAATAGCGGGAGGGTATAATGAGCAGTTCTTC.

With respect to this clonotype: A much bigger clone sits one base away, suggesting this may be a read error. The V and J genes are TRBV29-1 and TRBJ2-1, with 10 nucleotides matching TRBD2. The CDR3 length is 14 residues. Trimming removed 4 bases from V and 10 bases from J; junction bases left unmatched: 10. Per germline, CDR1 SQVTM and CDR2 ANQGSEA. In DNA form, the CDR3 reads TGCAGCGTTGTCCCACCGATGGGACTAGCGGAGCAGTTCTTC. Translating gives CSVVPPMGLAEQFF.

This clonotype was recorded at least ten times. This sequence joins TRBV7-2 and TRBJ2-7; D ambiguous. Germline loops: CDR1 SGHTA, CDR2 FQGNSA. This CDR3 has 11 residues. V lost 5 bases and J lost 6, with 8 bases in between. The CDR3 here is CASSNPREQYF. Written as DNA, the CDR3 is TGTGCCAGCAGCAACCCCCGCGAGCAGTACTTC.

The rearrangement uses TRBV20-1 and TRBJ2-2; unclear D gene. This CDR3 is built from 14 residues. Trimming took 5 bases from V and 0 from J, leaving 10 bases between them. From germline, CDR1 is DFQATT and CDR2 SNEGSKA (reference sequence). CDR3 sequence reads: CSAPPGTNTGELFF. The CDR3 DNA sequence: TGCAGTGCTCCTCCCGGAACGAACACCGGGGAGCTGTTTTTT.

This clonotype was observed many times. CDR3 nucleotides: TGCAGCCAGCGGGGGGGGGAGTGGCAGTTCTTC. Its translation is CSQRGGEWQFF. The chain uses TRBV20-1 and TRBJ2-1, with TRBD2 identical over 10 bases. This CDR3 spans 11 amino acids. Germline assignment: CDR1 DFQATT and CDR2 SNEGSKA (reference sequence).

This clonotype was seen at least ten times. J is TRBJ1-2 and V is TRBV28; no clear D. The CDR3 runs 13 residues. Germline CDR1 is MDHEN and CDR2 is SYDVKM. Trimming shortened V by 5 bases and J by 4 bases, and 11 bases separated the two germline ends. Here the CDR3 DNA reads TGTGCCAGCAGTCCCAATTCCCTCTATGGCTACACCTTC. Its translation: CASSPNSLYGYTF.

This clonotype showed up just a few times. The gene calls are TRBV14 and TRBJ1-1; D not resolved. Germline lookup yields CDR1 SGHDN and CDR2 FVKESK. V was clipped by 6 bases and J by 4 bases, with 15 bases between them. The CDR3 has 14 residues. The CDR3 loop reads CASRDNVGSTEAFF. The CDR3 DNA is TGTGCCAGCAGGGATAATGTCGGGTCCACTGAAGCTTTCTTT.

V usage is TRBV9 and J usage is TRBJ1-5; D gene uncertain. Deletions cut 0 bases from V and 6 bases from J, with 7 bases between. Germline V CDR1 and CDR2: SGDLS, YYNGEE. The CDR3 loop spans 13 amino acids. The CDR3, as DNA: TGTGCCAGCAGCGTAGCTGAGGGTCAGCCCCAGCATTTT. Residues: CASSVAEGQPQHF.

The rearrangement joins TRBV19 to TRBJ2-2; possible D gene TRBD2, 5 bases. The CDR3 has 14 residues. CDR1 is LNHDA and CDR2 is SQIVND in the germline V gene (reference sequence). With 8 bases removed from V and 7 bases from J, the gap between germline ends came to 17 bases. This CDR3 is CASFLAGEHGELFF. CDR3 DNA sequence: TGTGCCAGTTTCCTAGCAGGAGAACACGGGGAGCTGTTTTTT.

The V gene is TRBV12-3 or TRBV12-4, the J gene TRBJ2-3, with 9 bases lining up with TRBD2. The length of the CDR3 is 14 residues. V was pared by 4 bases and J by 5 bases, with 4 bases of the junction left unmatched. DNA of the CDR3: TGTGCCAGCAGTTCAATAGCGGGAGTAGATACGCAGTATTTT. Its protein product is CASSSIAGVDTQYF.

As concerns this clonotype: A much larger clone lies one base from this, so it may be a read error. The J gene is TRBJ1-1, the V gene TRBV12-3 or TRBV12-4; D unresolved. This CDR3 is 14 amino acids long. V was clipped by 7 bases and J by 3 bases, with 15 bases between them. CDR3 DNA sequence: TGTGCCAGCACCCCGGCAGGCATGGACACTGAAGCTTTCTTT. It translates to CASTPAGMDTEAFF.

This clonotype was observed many times. The rearrangement joins TRBV10-3 to TRBJ2-5; 9 bases line up with TRBD2. CDR1 is ENHRY and CDR2 is SYGVKD in the germline V gene. This CDR3 has 15 amino acids. V trimming: 5 bases; J trimming: 4 bases; junction bases outside the gene matches: 8. The DNA for the CDR3 is TGTGCCATCAGTACGATAGCGGGAGAAGGAGAGACCCAGTACTTC. Protein product: CAISTIAGEGETQYF.